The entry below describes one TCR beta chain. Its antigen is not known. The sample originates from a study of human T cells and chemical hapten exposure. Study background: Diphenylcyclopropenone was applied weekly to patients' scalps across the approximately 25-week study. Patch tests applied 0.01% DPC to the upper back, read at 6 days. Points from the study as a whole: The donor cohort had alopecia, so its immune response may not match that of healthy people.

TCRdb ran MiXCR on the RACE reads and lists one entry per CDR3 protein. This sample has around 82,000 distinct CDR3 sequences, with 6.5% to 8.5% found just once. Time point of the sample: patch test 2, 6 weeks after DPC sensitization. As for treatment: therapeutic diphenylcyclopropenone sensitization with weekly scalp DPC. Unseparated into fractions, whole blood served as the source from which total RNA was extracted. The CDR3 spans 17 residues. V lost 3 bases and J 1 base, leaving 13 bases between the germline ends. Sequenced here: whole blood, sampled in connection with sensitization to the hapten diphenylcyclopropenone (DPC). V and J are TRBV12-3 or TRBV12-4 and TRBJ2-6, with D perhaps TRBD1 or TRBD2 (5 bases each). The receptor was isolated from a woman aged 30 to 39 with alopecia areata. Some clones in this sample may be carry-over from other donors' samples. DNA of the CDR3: TGTGCCAGCAGTTTTACGAGGGGCTGGTCTGGGGCCAACGTCCTGACTTTC. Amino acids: CASSFTRGWSGANVLTF.